This TCR beta chain derives from a study of T cell repertoires in cytomegalovirus infection. Whole-study context: An indication of both CMV infection and matching HLA type came from public TCR beta signatures. Findings of the study overall: In two of eight donors, the top clonotype was HLA-C-restricted CMV-specific. Cumulative frequency (of public TCR beta family members) identified carriers of CMV plus the relevant HLA.

This clonotype showed up many times. The antigen is not known. This CDR3 has 21 amino acids. Unmatched junction bases numbered 22, after V lost 4 bases and J lost 4 bases. Germline values: CDR1 SGHTA, CDR2 FQGTGA. From the reads, TCRdb called clonotypes with MiXCR, one entry per CDR3 protein. The table shows 500,000 to 600,000 distinct CDR3 sequences, with approximately 17% occurring only once. Sequenced material: CD8+ T cells from PBMCs. The chain couples TRBV7-3 to TRBJ2-3, with TRBD2 matching over 11 bases. The TCR was taken from a human donor in good health (CMV status not recorded). Some clones in this sample may be carry-over from other donors' samples. Here the CDR3 DNA reads TGTGCCAGCAGCTCGTCGTTGACCGGGACTAGCGGACCCCTTCGGGCAGATACGCAGTATTTT. Amino acids: CASSSSLTGTSGPLRADTQYF.